This TCR beta chain was identified during a study of shared clonotypes between healthy human individuals. About the research overall: Donors consisted of two women and three men between 18 and 49.

How the authors handled the data: Filtering differed, since immunoSEQ gave only junction sequences and no quality scores. The protocol was immunoSEQ multiplex PCR, while the TCRdb copy is restricted to in-frame clones and leaves out a portion. V and J calls and clone size come straight from that table; D and trimming were deduced from the DNA. The sample includes roughly 1,100,000 clones, about 75% of them seen just once. On this clone itself: This may come from a read error, since a much larger clone is one base off.

CDR1 and CDR2 (germline): SGHAT, FQNNGV. The CDR3 totals 14 residues. The chain is built from TRBV11-2 and TRBJ2-7; D is possibly TRBD2 (7 bases). The source material was memory CD4+ T cells sorted from blood. The sample's subset: CD45RA-negative fraction. The TCR originated in a man between 18 and 35 years old in good health. The CDR3 loop is CAGSPGGHSYEQYF. The CDR3 nucleotides are TGTGCCGGCAGCCCCGGGGGGCACTCCTACGAGCAGTACTTC. The whole variable domain, remainder taken from reference TRBV11-2 and TRBJ2-7, is EAGVAQSPRYKIIEKRQSVAFWCNPISGHATLYWYQQILGQGPKLLIQFQNNGVVDDSQLPKDRFSAERLKGVDSTLKIQPAKLEDSAVYLCAGSPGGHSYEQYFGPGTRLTVT.